These T cell receptor beta chains were read from a single sample in a study of cytomegalovirus exposure and HLA in healthy donors. Assay: immunoSEQ multiplex PCR; the TCRdb copy retains only in-frame clones and omits some. The sample includes over 150,000 clones, roughly 86% of them seen just once. Material: PBMCs. Every receptor here comes from a girl aged 5-17 years in good health and CMV-seropositive. Each CDR3 is given with its conserved first and last residue. Fields, in order: V gene, clone size, J gene, CDR3 protein. Part of the rows lack a size; the others show once, few, many or a class for expanded clones.

V: TRBV5-5; size: .; J: TRBJ2-3; CDR3: CASSLAGSSTDTQYF
V: TRBV9; size: .; J: TRBJ1-1; CDR3: CASSVVEGGNTEAFF
V: TRBV6-5; size: .; J: TRBJ1-2; CDR3: CASSPGGLGGYTF
V: TRBV10-3; size: .; J: TRBJ1-5; CDR3: CAISESLGNQPQHF
V: TRBV7-3; size: .; J: TRBJ1-1; CDR3: CASSLVLSEAFF
V: TRBV5-5; size: .; J: TRBJ2-5; CDR3: CASSLAAGILQETQYF
V: TRBV7-8; size: .; J: TRBJ2-5; CDR3: CASSLVGQGQETQYF
V: TRBV29-1; size: .; J: TRBJ2-5; CDR3: CSVEVFGEGETQYF
V: TRBV2; size: .; J: TRBJ2-1; CDR3: CASSDKRGQNNEQFF
V: TRBV4-2; size: .; J: TRBJ1-6; CDR3: CASSQGVPGNSPLHF
V: TRBV5-1; size: .; J: TRBJ1-1; CDR3: CASSLAGNTEAFF
V: TRBV12-5; size: .; J: TRBJ1-2; CDR3: CASGFGWTGNYGYTF
V: TRBV6-5; size: .; J: TRBJ1-1; CDR3: CASSYFPGHSNTEAFF
V: TRBV10-1; size: once; J: TRBJ2-7; CDR3: CASSGSIYTGRGGREQYF
V: TRBV19; size: .; J: TRBJ2-3; CDR3: CASSIVLSGDTQYF
V: TRBV28; size: .; J: TRBJ2-7; CDR3: CASSLGGGNDRSYEQYF
V: TRBV4-1; size: .; J: TRBJ2-6; CDR3: CASSPGQGNGANVLTF
V: TRBV2; size: .; J: TRBJ2-1; CDR3: CAAGKDNYNEQFF
V: TRBV6-5; size: .; J: TRBJ2-5; CDR3: CASSSGLAGGSGTQYF
V: TRBV19; size: .; J: TRBJ2-2; CDR3: CASSSPPGTGGRTGELFF
V: TRBV6-1; size: .; J: TRBJ1-2; CDR3: CASSERGPYWTGGF
V: TRBV27; size: .; J: TRBJ1-2; CDR3: CASSLSRGYGYTF
V: TRBV5-1; size: .; J: TRBJ2-7; CDR3: CASSLWVAGESYEQYF
V: TRBV7-2; size: .; J: TRBJ1-1; CDR3: CASSHGPPGQPTEAFF